This TCR beta chain was recorded in a study of T cells in Graves' hyperthyroidism and ophthalmopathy. Study background: Once the initial diagnosis was made, peripheral blood was obtained before any treatment.

Deletions cut 6 bases from V and 1 base from J, with 9 bases between. Germline V gives CDR1 DFQATT, CDR2 SNEGSKA (reference sequence). The length of the CDR3 is 12 residues. It was RNA transcripts that yielded the amplified TCR beta CDR3 regions. The HTBI primer set served for first-round RT-PCR of the TCR CDR3. TCRdb used MiXCR to reprocess the multiplex PCR reads, holding one entry per CDR3 protein. The table shows 450,000 to 550,000 distinct CDR3 sequences, with approximately 25% occurring only once. Ophthalmopathy in the patients scored at least 3 on Clinical Activity Score and at least 4 on NOSPECS grade, lasting under 3 months. Reasons for excluding patients were uncontrolled infection, other autoimmune disease, pregnancy or lactation. Clinicians diagnosed patients from clinical symptoms, serum thyroxine and TRAb, thyroid ultrasound and orbital computed tomography.

The TCR originated in a woman aged 30 to 39 with Graves' ophthalmopathy. The sample was blood. The chain uses TRBV20-1 and TRBJ1-1, with unresolved D. CDR3 bases: TGCAGTGCGACCTCTGGGAACACTGAAGCTTTCTTT. Its protein product is CSATSGNTEAFF.